The 21 T cell receptor beta chains reported below all come from one sample, sequenced in a study of T cells in Graves' hyperthyroidism and ophthalmopathy. RNA transcripts yielded amplified TCR beta CDR3 regions. TCR CDR3 underwent first-round RT-PCR with the HTBI primer set. TCRdb re-analysed the multiplex PCR reads in MiXCR, keeping a single row per CDR3 protein. Of approximately 400,000 distinct CDR3 sequences in the sample, around 25% were seen once. Source material: blood. These receptors were taken from a man between 45 and 60 years old with Graves' hyperthyroidism.

This clonotype was observed many times. The rearrangement uses TRBV28 and TRBJ2-7, with D possibly matching TRBD1 (7 bases). V gave up 8 bases and J gave up 5 bases, with 16 bases separating them. Germline V gene data show CDR1 as MDHEN and CDR2 as SYDVKM. This CDR3 contains 13 residues. The CDR3 DNA reads as TGTGCCAGCGTATCAGGAGGGGGCGACGAGCAGTACTTC. This gives the protein CASVSGGGDEQYF.

This clonotype was detected ten times or more. The chain couples TRBV5-1 to TRBJ2-7, with TRBD1 matching 12 bases. The CDR3 has 15 amino acids. In germline, CDR1 is SGHRS, CDR2 YFSETQ. V lost 4 bases, J lost 2 bases, and 4 bases stayed unmatched. CDR3 sequence reads: CASSVGTGGTYEQYF. CDR3 sequence (DNA): TGCGCCAGCAGCGTCGGGACAGGGGGCACCTACGAGCAGTACTTC.

This clonotype was counted many times. The chain carries TRBV6-1 and TRBJ1-5; D possibly corresponds to TRBD1 (6 bases). Germline V gives CDR1 MNHNS, CDR2 SASEGT. The CDR3 length is 14 residues. With 4 bases removed from V and 0 bases from J, the gap between germline ends came to 7 bases. The CDR3 region is CASSAGDSNQPQHF. CDR3 nucleotide sequence: TGTGCCAGCAGTGCAGGGGATAGCAATCAGCCCCAGCATTTT.

The chain has TRBV5-1 and TRBJ2-5; perhaps TRBD1 as D (6 bases). V lost 2 bases to trimming and J lost 2 bases, with 10 bases between them. This CDR3 is built from 14 residues. Germline values: CDR1 SGHRS, CDR2 YFSETQ. The CDR3 loop reads CASSLTGLQETQYF. DNA of the CDR3: TGCGCCAGCAGCTTAACAGGGTTACAAGAGACCCAGTACTTC.

This clonotype has only a few counts. This chain connects TRBV19 to TRBJ2-1, with D hard to call. V was trimmed by 6 bases and J by 3 bases, leaving 12 bases between them. The CDR3 is 14 residues long. Germline CDR1 is LNHDA and CDR2 is SQIVND (reference sequence). The CDR3 nucleotides are TGTGCCAGTAGCGCCTGGTCGGACTACAATGAGCAGTTCTTC. Its translation: CASSAWSDYNEQFF.

The V call is TRBV29-1, the J call TRBJ2-3, with 11 nucleotides matching TRBD2. CDR3 length: 14 amino acids. Germline CDR1 reads SQVTM; CDR2 reads ANQGSEA. V shed 5 bases and J 6 bases; nucleotides not matched to a gene: 7. CDR3 nucleotide sequence: TGCAGCGTTCCAAGGACTAGCGGGTGGGATACGCAGTATTTT. Protein product: CSVPRTSGWDTQYF.

The chain couples TRBV6-6 to TRBJ1-2, with D unclear. CDR3 length: 15 residues. CDR1 and CDR2 from the germline V gene are MNHNY and SVGAGI (reference sequence). Trimming stripped 0 bases from V and 3 bases from J, with 11 bases between. CDR3 amino acids: CASSYSGAIYYGYTF. The CDR3 DNA is TGTGCCAGCAGTTACTCGGGTGCAATCTACTATGGCTACACCTTC.

This clonotype was found many times. A much bigger clone sits one base away, suggesting this may be a read error. The chain is built from TRBV28 and TRBJ1-1, with a tentative D call TRBD1 (6 bases). From germline, CDR1 is MDHEN and CDR2 SYDVKM. This CDR3 region has 12 residues. Here the CDR3 DNA reads TGTACCAGCAGCATTACAGGGCGCGAGACTTTCTTT. Translation: CTSSITGRETFF.

The chain combines TRBV19 with TRBJ2-7; 10 bases line up with TRBD1. This CDR3 is 13 amino acids long. Germline CDR1 LNHDA, CDR2 SQIVND (reference sequence). V lost 3 bases and J lost 5; bases outside the gene matches: 1. The DNA of the CDR3 is TGTGCCAGTAGTATTGGACAGGGGGACGAGCAGTACTTC. Amino acids: CASSIGQGDEQYF.

The rearrangement links TRBV19 to TRBJ2-3; 9 nucleotides agree with TRBD1. The length of the CDR3 is 14 residues. Looked up from germline, CDR1 is LNHDA and CDR2 is SQIVND (reference sequence). V lost 5 bases to trimming and J lost 6 bases; unmatched junction nucleotides: 6. CDR3 bases: TGTGCCAGTAGTCGTCCCGGGACAGGGGATACGCAGTATTTT. Translating it yields CASSRPGTGDTQYF.

This clonotype was detected only a few times. The V gene is TRBV19, the J gene TRBJ1-5; D uncertain. V lost 6 bases and J lost 4, with 13 bases in between. Looked up from germline, CDR1 is LNHDA and CDR2 is SQIVND (reference sequence). There are 14 residues in the CDR3. The CDR3 coding sequence is TGTGCCAGTAGCCGCCTCAGTCTTAATCAGCCCCAGCATTTT. Protein: CASSRLSLNQPQHF. Looking up the rest from reference TRBV19 and TRBJ1-5 gives the full variable domain: DGGITQSPKYLFRKEGQNVTLSCEQNLNHDAMYWYRQDPGQGLRLIYYSQIVNDFQKGDIAEGYSVSREKKESFPLTVTSAQKNPTAFYLCASSRLSLNQPQHFGDGTRLSIL.

The gene calls are TRBV18 and TRBJ2-5, with a tentative D call TRBD1 (6 bases). The CDR3 is 15 residues long. CDR1 and CDR2 (germline): KGHSH, LQKENI. The V end was cut by 5 bases, the J end by 3 bases, with 16 bases between. In nucleotides, the CDR3 is TGTGCCAGCTCAGGTTTGGGGGCCGCCAAAGAGACCCAGTACTTC. This encodes CASSGLGAAKETQYF.

The genes are TRBV7-9 and TRBJ2-7; D is uncertain. The CDR3 length is 14 residues. Trimming pared 4 bases from V and 2 bases from J, leaving 12 bases between. Germline V lookup: CDR1 SEHNR, CDR2 FQNEAQ (reference sequence). DNA for the CDR3: TGTGCCAGCAGCTCTCACACGGACGCCTACGAGCAGTACTTC. Translating it yields CASSSHTDAYEQYF.

V usage is TRBV28 and J usage is TRBJ1-2; TRBD1 is a possible D gene (5 bases). Deletions cut 3 bases from V and 0 bases from J, with 8 bases between. CDR1 and CDR2 from the germline V gene are MDHEN and SYDVKM. The CDR3 contains 14 residues. This CDR3 reads CASSFLGPNYGYTF. CDR3 sequence (DNA): TGTGCCAGCAGTTTCCTGGGACCTAACTATGGCTACACCTTC.

This rearrangement joins TRBV29-1 to TRBJ2-1, with no clear D. This CDR3 contains 13 residues. The ends were cut back, 2 bases at V and 10 bases at J, with 15 bases in the middle. In germline, CDR1 is SQVTM, CDR2 ANQGSEA. CDR3 DNA sequence: TGCAGCGTTGAAATGTACGGAGTCAAAGAGCAGTTCTTC. This codes for CSVEMYGVKEQFF.

This clonotype was recorded a few times. This sequence joins TRBV5-1 and TRBJ2-7; maybe TRBD1 (6 bases). This CDR3 region has 14 residues. Trimming shortened V by 3 bases and J by 3 bases, and 13 bases separated the two germline ends. Germline CDR1 reads SGHRS; CDR2 reads YFSETQ. CDR3 DNA sequence: TGCGCCAGCAGCTCCGGACAGATAGACTACGAGCAGTACTTC. It codes for CASSSGQIDYEQYF.

This clonotype was counted a few times. The rearrangement joins TRBV30 to TRBJ1-1; D remains ambiguous. The CDR3 spans 11 residues. V was pared by 2 bases and J by 8 bases, with 9 bases between. Germline V gene lookup returns CDR1 GTSNPN and CDR2 SVGIG (reference sequence). The CDR3 DNA reads as TGTGCCTGGAGTAAAGTCAGGGAAGCTTTCTTT. It translates to CAWSKVREAFF.

At least ten counts were recorded for this clonotype. This chain joins TRBV28 and TRBJ2-5, with 7 bases lining up with TRBD2. Unmatched junction bases numbered 8, after V lost 4 bases and J lost 0 bases. Looked up from germline, CDR1 is MDHEN and CDR2 is SYDVKM. The CDR3 runs 16 residues. The CDR3 nucleotides are TGTGCCAGCAGTTACAACGACGGGAGGTACCAAGAGACCCAGTACTTC. It specifies CASSYNDGRYQETQYF.

This clonotype was seen repeatedly, ten times or more. The V call is TRBV6-5, the J call TRBJ2-5, with 9 bases identical to TRBD2. This CDR3 has 16 amino acids. Germline lookup yields CDR1 MNHEY and CDR2 SVGAGI. The V and J ends lost 0 bases and 2 bases, in that order; junction bases with no gene match: 4. CDR3 bases: TGTGCCAGCAGTTACTCGTCCAGCGGGGGGCAAGAGACCCAGTACTTC. It yields the protein CASSYSSSGGQETQYF.

This clonotype was counted at least ten times. The chain couples TRBV27 to TRBJ2-4; no definite D call. The ends were cut back, 8 bases at V and 0 bases at J, with 14 bases in the middle. The CDR3 spans 15 residues. Germline V CDR1 and CDR2: MNHEY, SMNVEV (reference sequence). The CDR3 nucleotides read TGTGCCAGCTCTGACATTTCCCTAGCCAAAAACATTCAGTACTTC. It yields the protein CASSDISLAKNIQYF.

This chain joins TRBV6-2 or TRBV6-3 and TRBJ1-2; weak D call: TRBD1 (5 bases). Germline lookup yields CDR1 MNHEY and CDR2 SVGEGT. CDR3 length equals 14 residues. The V and J ends lost 4 bases and 3 bases respectively, with 12 bases between them. CDR3 nucleotide sequence: TGTGCCAGCAGTTTAGGCGACAGTCACTATGGCTACACCTTC. It codes for CASSLGDSHYGYTF.